These 26 T cell receptor beta chains share one sample of origin, sequenced in a study of T cells expressing NK-cell markers. TCRdb re-called the 5' RACE reads; every CDR3 protein appears as one record, without DNA. In total, the table holds 250,000 or so distinct CDR3 sequences. The sequenced sample was blood T cells: a sorted CD56 or NKG2C T cell subset, CD4+ or CD8+ T cells, or bulk PBMC T cells (not recorded which). The origin of the receptors is a woman aged 18-69 years in good health.

The V gene is TRBV29-1, the J gene TRBJ2-5; TCRdb proposes TRBD1, but this gene call is untestable without DNA. Looked up from germline, CDR1 is SQVTM and CDR2 is ANQGSEA. This CDR3 is 12 amino acids long. CDR3: CAGNEAEETQYF.

V and J are TRBV10-3 and TRBJ2-7. Germline assignment: CDR1 ENHRY and CDR2 SYGVKD. This CDR3 is 13 amino acids long. The CDR3 loop reads CAIRTEVGYEQYF.

The chain recombines TRBV20-1 with TRBJ2-5; TCRdb selects TRBD2, and the lack of DNA leaves this call unchecked. CDR1 and CDR2 from the germline V gene are DFQATT and SNEGSKA (reference sequence). There are 13 residues in the CDR3. CDR3 sequence: CSAFRGEAETQYF.

The gene calls are TRBV20-1 and TRBJ2-6. The CDR3 is made up of 14 amino acids. Germline V CDR1 and CDR2: DFQATT, SNEGSKA (reference sequence). CDR3 residues: CSASTASGANVLTF.

The V and J genes are TRBV11-2 and TRBJ1-2; TCRdb lists TRBD1, though no DNA is available to test this call. The CDR3 has 11 amino acids. Germline V CDR1 and CDR2: SGHAT, FQNNGV. The CDR3 loop is CARWDSYGYTF.

V and J are TRBV7-2 and TRBJ1-4. The CDR3 spans 15 residues. The germline V gene encodes CDR1 SGHTA and CDR2 FQGNSA. CDR3 protein: CASSSSSATNEKLFF.

The gene calls are TRBV7-3 and TRBJ1-1; TCRdb indicates TRBD1, and absent DNA this call remains unverified. CDR1 and CDR2 from the germline V gene are SGHTA and FQGTGA. The CDR3 sequence is 15 residues long. This chain's CDR3 is CASSPPGGMNTEAFF.

V gene TRBV6-1 combines with J gene TRBJ2-1; TCRdb returns TRBD2, unconfirmable since there is no DNA. There are 13 residues in the CDR3. In germline, CDR1 is MNHNS, CDR2 SASEGT. The CDR3 sequence: CASSSTSYNEQFF.

The gene calls are TRBV7-9 and TRBJ2-5; the TCRdb D gene call, TRBD1, has no DNA to confirm it. The length of the CDR3 is 14 residues. Germline V gene sequence: CDR1 SEHNR, CDR2 FQNEAQ (reference sequence). The chain's CDR3 is CASSLRGAQETQYF. Drawing the rest from reference TRBV7-9 and TRBJ2-5, the complete variable domain is DTGVSQNPRHKITKRGQNVTFRCDPISEHNRLYWYRQTLGQGPEFLTYFQNEAQLEKSRLLSDRFSAERPKGSFSTLEIQRTEQGDSAMYLCASSLRGAQETQYFGPGTRLLVL.

The J gene is TRBJ2-1, the V gene TRBV7-2; TCRdb selects TRBD1, and the lack of DNA leaves this call unchecked. Germline CDR1 SGHTA, CDR2 FQGNSA. The CDR3 extends over 14 amino acids. The CDR3 spells CASSLTPTYGEQFF.

The chain employs TRBV30 and TRBJ2-5; the TCRdb D gene call, TRBD1, has no DNA to confirm it. Germline lookup yields CDR1 GTSNPN and CDR2 SVGIG (reference sequence). CDR3 length equals 13 residues. CDR3 loop: CAWSTGQHGTQYF.

CDR3 region: CASSPIDRGRNTEAFF. The chain carries TRBV19 and TRBJ1-1; no DNA is available, so the TRBD1 call from TCRdb remains unchecked. The CDR3 length is 16 residues. The germline CDR1 and CDR2 sequences are LNHDA and SQIVND (reference sequence).

V is TRBV7-9 and J is TRBJ1-2. This CDR3 contains 13 residues. Germline V gene data show CDR1 as SEHNR and CDR2 as FQNEAQ (reference sequence). This CDR3 reads CASSFGTAYGYTF.

J is TRBJ2-1 and V is TRBV5-1; TCRdb's assignment of TRBD1 cannot be checked, as there is no DNA. This CDR3 has 15 amino acids. Germline-derived CDR1 and CDR2 are SGHRS and YFSETQ. The chain's CDR3 is CASSLVGVSGNEQFF.

The V gene is TRBV25-1, the J gene TRBJ2-1. The CDR3 extends over 15 amino acids. The germline CDR1 and CDR2 sequences are MGHDK and SYGVNS. This CDR3 reads CASSDSGSPHNEQFF.

V is TRBV20-1 and J is TRBJ2-1; TCRdb lists TRBD2, though no DNA is available to test this call. The CDR3 is 15 residues long. CDR1 DFQATT and CDR2 SNEGSKA come from the germline V gene (reference sequence). CDR3 loop: CSAKLAGGPYNEQFF.

V usage is TRBV11-2 and J usage is TRBJ1-1; TCRdb's D gene call, TRBD1, goes unchecked for lack of DNA. CDR1 is SGHAT, CDR2 FQNNGV, per germline. This CDR3 has 12 residues. CDR3: CASSLGIGEAFF.

The V call is TRBV6-2 or TRBV6-3, the J call TRBJ2-5; TCRdb indicates TRBD1, and absent DNA this call remains unverified. Germline-derived CDR1 and CDR2 are MNHEY and SVGEGT. The CDR3 runs to 14 residues. CDR3 region: CASRTGGVRETQYF.

V is TRBV10-3 and J is TRBJ1-1; TCRdb calls TRBD1, which cannot be checked without DNA. The CDR3 consists of 14 residues. CDR1 ENHRY and CDR2 SYGVKD come from the germline V gene. CDR3: CATGADRETTEAFF.

V and J are TRBV20-1 and TRBJ2-1; TCRdb indicates TRBD2, and absent DNA this call remains unverified. The CDR3 loop spans 13 amino acids. Germline-derived CDR1 and CDR2 are DFQATT and SNEGSKA (reference sequence). The CDR3: CSAPRGSVNEQFF.

The chain combines TRBV5-8 with TRBJ2-1; TCRdb proposes TRBD1, but this gene call is untestable without DNA. The CDR3 loop spans 16 amino acids. Germline values: CDR1 SGHTS, CDR2 YDEGEE. The CDR3 spells CASSGSRVIAYNEQFF. Supplemented by reference TRBV5-8 and TRBJ2-1, the full variable domain reads EAGVTQSPTHLIKTRGQQATLRCSPISGHTSVYWYQQALGLGLQFLLWYDEGEERNRGNFPPRFSGRQFPNYSSELNVNALELEDSALYLCASSGSRVIAYNEQFFGPGTRLTVL.

The chain employs TRBV12-2 and TRBJ2-3; no DNA is available, so the TRBD2 call from TCRdb remains unchecked. TRBV12-2 is a known pseudogene. This CDR3 is 17 amino acids long. CDR3 loop: CASRLLRPSGSSDTQYF.

The chain uses TRBV7-2 and TRBJ2-5; TCRdb's D call, TRBD2, is unchecked because there is no DNA. The CDR3 is 15 amino acids. CDR1 is SGHTA, CDR2 FQGNSA, per germline. The CDR3 protein is CASSWTSGNQETQYF.

The chain recombines TRBV12-3 or TRBV12-4 with TRBJ2-7. This CDR3 has 14 residues. This chain's CDR3 is CASSTSGSSHEQYF.

The rearrangement joins TRBV24-1 to TRBJ2-1; TCRdb's D call, TRBD2, is unchecked because there is no DNA. CDR1 and CDR2 from the germline V gene are KGHDR and SFDVKD. The CDR3 is made up of 16 amino acids. The CDR3 reads CATSDILAGELNEQFF.

The chain couples TRBV20-1 to TRBJ2-1. There are 12 residues in the CDR3. Per the germline V gene, CDR1 is DFQATT and CDR2 is SNEGSKA (reference sequence). This CDR3 is CSATNPYNEQFF.